This T cell receptor beta chain stems from a study of cytomegalovirus exposure and HLA in healthy donors. Study outcomes and limitations: According to reports, the classifier identified cytomegalovirus status with high specificity and sensitivity. Further analysis was carried out later, and it showed several of the most significant clusters appearing linked to common viral pathogens. Sequencing likely produced, as an artifact, a cluster of highly shared sequence variants.

Germline CDR1 reads LGHNA; CDR2 reads YSLEER. V was pared by 0 bases and J by 6 bases, with 14 bases between. The CDR3 extends over 15 amino acids. The study ran its PCR with 60 Vbeta and 13 Jbeta primers. Generated by immunoSEQ multiplex PCR, the TCRdb table keeps only in-frame clones and is missing some. Among about 200,000 clones listed, 60% to 85% were seen once. This clone is a singleton in its sample. Its antigen is not identified. The rearrangement links TRBV4-3 to TRBJ1-2, with a weak D call TRBD1 (6 bases). The sequencing sample was made of PBMCs. This sequence was found in a girl aged 10 to 17 in good health and CMV-seropositive. CDR3: CASSQEQGARNGYTF. Here the CDR3 DNA reads TGCGCCAGCAGCCAAGAACAGGGAGCGCGGAATGGCTACACCTTC.